This entry describes one T cell receptor (beta chain). This sample is drawn from a study of control samples from healthy donors and cancer patients. The repertoire was sequenced with immunoSEQ multiplex PCR; TCRdb's copy has only in-frame clones and lacks some. Among some 410,000 clones, 75% to 95% were seen once, and the ten largest hold just under 6.5%. Looked up from germline, CDR1 is MDHEN and CDR2 is SYDVKM. V gave up 2 bases and J gave up 0 bases, with 20 bases separating them. The CDR3 spans 18 residues. The sample consisted of PBMCs. This sequence was found in a man in his forties or fifties with head and neck cancer. This chain joins TRBV28 and TRBJ2-7; D gene unclear. CDR3: CASSLPPSPDQISYEQYF. CDR3 nucleotides: TGTGCCAGCAGTTTACCGCCCAGTCCGGACCAGATCTCCTACGAGCAGTACTTC.